The 9 T cell receptor beta chains presented below share a single source sample, sequenced in a study of chemoradiotherapy in HPV16-positive cancers. Data came from immunoSEQ multiplex PCR; TCRdb stores just in-frame clones and leaves some out. The sample lists about 15,000 clones, 88% occurring once. Sequences were derived from blood, sampled from a patient who underwent chemoradiotherapy. Every receptor here comes from a human donor with HPV-associated anogenital cancer.

V gene TRBV10-3 combines with J gene TRBJ2-7; D might be TRBD2 (6 bases). The V end lost 7 bases, the J end lost 2 bases, and 15 bases lay between the germline ends. Germline V CDR1 and CDR2: ENHRY, SYGVKD. CDR3 size: 14 residues. CDR3 sequence reads: CAIMASGQTYEQYF. CDR3 nucleotide sequence: TGTGCCATCATGGCCAGCGGGCAAACCTACGAGCAGTACTTC.

J is TRBJ2-5 and V is TRBV5-1, with 7 bases lining up with TRBD2. CDR1 is SGHRS and CDR2 is YFSETQ in the germline V gene. CDR3 size: 15 residues. With 4 bases clipped from V and 3 bases from J, the junction kept 9 bases outside the gene matches. The CDR3 DNA sequence: TGCGCCAGCAGCCTGGGCGGACTAGATGAAGAGACCCAGTACTTC. Protein: CASSLGGLDEETQYF.

The V call is TRBV7-9, the J call TRBJ2-7; TRBD1 aligns across 8 bases. V lost 2 bases to trimming and J lost 3 bases; unmatched junction nucleotides: 6. CDR1 is SEHNR and CDR2 is FQNEAQ in the germline V gene (reference sequence). This CDR3 is built from 15 residues. DNA for the CDR3: TGTGCCAGCAGCTTAAGAGACAGGGGAGACTACGAGCAGTACTTC. It is translated as CASSLRDRGDYEQYF.

The J gene is TRBJ2-5, the V gene TRBV28; 10 bases line up with TRBD1. V shed 10 bases, J shed 7 bases, and the junction held 12 bases outside the gene matches. Germline-derived CDR1 and CDR2 are MDHEN and SYDVKM. CDR3 length: 14 residues. CDR3 region: CATARDRGLGTQYF. The CDR3 DNA reads as TGTGCCACCGCCCGGGACAGGGGCTTAGGGACCCAGTACTTC.

The chain links TRBV2 to TRBJ2-7, with D uncertain. Trimming stripped 5 bases from V and 7 bases from J, with 9 bases between. Germline V gene sequence: CDR1 SNHLY, CDR2 FYNNEI. CDR3 length: 11 residues. CDR3 nucleotide sequence: TGTGCCAGCAGTCCCCGGCGGGAGCAGTACTTC. As protein: CASSPRREQYF.

The chain uses TRBV7-9 and TRBJ2-3; 11 bases are a match to TRBD2. V was pared by 4 bases and J by 9 bases, with 6 bases of the junction left unmatched. CDR1 is SEHNR and CDR2 is FQNEAQ in the germline V gene (reference sequence). This CDR3 region has 14 residues. The CDR3, as DNA: TGTGCCAGCAGCTCCGGGACTAGCGGTTGGACGCAGTATTTT. Protein: CASSSGTSGWTQYF.

The chain has TRBV4-1 and TRBJ2-7, with D possibly TRBD2 on 6 matching bases. CDR3 length: 15 residues. The V gene's germline CDR1 is MGHRA and CDR2 YSYEKL. The V and J ends lost 0 bases and 2 bases respectively, with 11 bases between them. The CDR3 is CASSQEESGAYEQYF. CDR3 coding DNA: TGCGCCAGCAGCCAAGAGGAATCGGGGGCCTACGAGCAGTACTTC.

The chain couples TRBV27 to TRBJ1-2, with 8 bases matching TRBD1. The CDR3 loop spans 14 amino acids. V lost 4 bases and J lost 2; bases outside the gene matches: 3. Per germline, CDR1 MNHEY and CDR2 SMNVEV (reference sequence). The CDR3: CASSSRQGNYGYTF. As DNA, the CDR3 is TGTGCCAGCAGTTCGCGACAGGGGAACTATGGCTACACCTTC.

In DNA form, the CDR3 reads TGCAGCGGAGGTGAGCGGGAGGGTCGCACAGATACGCAGTATTTT. This encodes CSGGEREGRTDTQYF. The J gene is TRBJ2-3, the V gene TRBV29-1, with 10 bases fitting TRBD2. The CDR3 is made up of 15 amino acids. Germline assignment: CDR1 SQVTM and CDR2 ANQGSEA. V dropped 7 bases and J dropped 1; count of bases not matched to a gene: 8.